This T cell receptor beta chain was identified during a study of shared clonotypes between healthy human individuals. TCRdb's copy holds only in-frame clones and misses some; the assay was immunoSEQ multiplex PCR. The table lists a few million clones, 85% to 95% of them singletons. General study findings and limits: It was the non-shared clonotypes that had lower generation probabilities than clonotypes shared by all four donors.

This clone occurred a few times. No antigen is known for it. Additional DNA sequences in this sample encode the identical CDR3. The receptor's source is a young man in good health. Some clones in this sample may be carry-over from other donors' samples. The sample was naive CD4+ T cells from PBMCs. Indicated subset: CD45RA+ positively selected.

DNA for the CDR3: TGTGCCAGCAGCCGACAGGGTCTGAACACTGAAGCTTTCTTT. Translation gives CASSRQGLNTEAFF. V usage is TRBV2 and J usage is TRBJ1-1, with 7 bases fitting TRBD1. CDR1 is SNHLY, CDR2 FYNNEI, per germline. V was pared by 6 bases and J by 0 bases, with 4 bases of the junction left unmatched. There are 14 residues in the CDR3.